This T cell receptor beta chain was observed in a study of T cell responses to AZD1222 COVID-19 vaccine. Profiled with immunoSEQ multiplex PCR; TCRdb holds only in-frame clones, not every one. Here the sample spans roughly 170,000 clones, about nine tenths being singletons. Trimming removed 6 bases at V and 2 bases at J, with 27 bases between. The CDR3 consists of 19 residues. Per the germline V gene, CDR1 is MDHEN and CDR2 is SYDVKM. The chain recombines TRBV28 with TRBJ2-3; maybe TRBD1 (6 bases). Sample: peripheral blood, taken on day 0 of AZD1222 vaccination. This TCR was sampled from an adult in good health. The CDR3 sequence: CASSFGNPLSTGDTDTQYF. DNA for the CDR3: TGTGCCAGCAGCTTTGGGAACCCGTTATCGACAGGAGACACAGATACGCAGTATTTT.